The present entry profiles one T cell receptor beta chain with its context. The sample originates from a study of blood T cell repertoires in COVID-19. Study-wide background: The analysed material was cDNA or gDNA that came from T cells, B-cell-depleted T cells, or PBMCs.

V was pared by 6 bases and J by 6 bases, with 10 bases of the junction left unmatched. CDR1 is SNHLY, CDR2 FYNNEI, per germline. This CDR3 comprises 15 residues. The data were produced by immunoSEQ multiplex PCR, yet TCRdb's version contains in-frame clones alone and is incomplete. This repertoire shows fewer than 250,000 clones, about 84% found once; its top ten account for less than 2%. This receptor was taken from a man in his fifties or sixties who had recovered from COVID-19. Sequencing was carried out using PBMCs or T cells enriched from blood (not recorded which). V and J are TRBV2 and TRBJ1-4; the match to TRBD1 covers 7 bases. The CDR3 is CASSVTGTEDEKLFF. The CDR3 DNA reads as TGTGCCAGCAGCGTTACCGGGACAGAAGATGAAAAACTGTTTTTT.